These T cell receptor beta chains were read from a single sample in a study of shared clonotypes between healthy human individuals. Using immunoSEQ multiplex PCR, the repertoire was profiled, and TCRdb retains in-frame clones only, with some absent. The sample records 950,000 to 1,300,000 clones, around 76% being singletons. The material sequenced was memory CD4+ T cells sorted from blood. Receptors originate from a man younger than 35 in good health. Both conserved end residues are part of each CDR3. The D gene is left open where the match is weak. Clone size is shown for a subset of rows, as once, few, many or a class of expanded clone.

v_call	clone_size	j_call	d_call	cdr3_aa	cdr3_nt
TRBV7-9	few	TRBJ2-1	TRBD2	CASNPTSGGANEQFF	TGTGCCAGCAACCCGACTAGCGGGGGGGCAAATGAGCAGTTCTTC
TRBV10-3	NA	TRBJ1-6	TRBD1	CAISDGQAGNSPLHF	TGTGCCATCAGTGACGGACAGGCTGGGAATTCACCCCTCCACTTT
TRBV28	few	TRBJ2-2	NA	CATGELFF	TGTGCCACCGGGGAGCTGTTTTTT
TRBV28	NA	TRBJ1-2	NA	CASHGSTFYGYTF	TGTGCTTCTCACGGGTCGACCTTCTATGGCTACACCTTC
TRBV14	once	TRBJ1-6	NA	CASSPMGRKNSPLHF	TGTGCCAGCAGCCCCATGGGAAGGAAAAATTCACCCCTCCACTTT
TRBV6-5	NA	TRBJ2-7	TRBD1	CASRRGTASYEQYF	TGTGCCAGCAGAAGGGGGACAGCCTCCTACGAGCAGTACTTC
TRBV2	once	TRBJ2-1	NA	CASSLGQNNEQFF	TGTGCCAGCAGTCTCGGACAGAACAATGAGCAGTTCTTC
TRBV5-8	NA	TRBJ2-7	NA	CASSLAGGYSYEQYF	TGTGCCAGCAGCTTGGCCGGAGGCTATTCCTACGAGCAGTACTTC
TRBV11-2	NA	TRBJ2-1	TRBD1	CASSQDRGAYNEQFF	TGTGCCAGCAGCCAGGACAGGGGAGCCTACAATGAGCAGTTCTTC
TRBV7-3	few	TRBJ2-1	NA	CASSLEPGRRLNEQFF	TGTGCCAGCAGCTTAGAACCGGGACGGCGCCTCAATGAGCAGTTCTTC
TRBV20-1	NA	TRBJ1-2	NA	CSVRQDYGYTF	TGCAGTGTCCGACAGGACTATGGCTACACCTTC